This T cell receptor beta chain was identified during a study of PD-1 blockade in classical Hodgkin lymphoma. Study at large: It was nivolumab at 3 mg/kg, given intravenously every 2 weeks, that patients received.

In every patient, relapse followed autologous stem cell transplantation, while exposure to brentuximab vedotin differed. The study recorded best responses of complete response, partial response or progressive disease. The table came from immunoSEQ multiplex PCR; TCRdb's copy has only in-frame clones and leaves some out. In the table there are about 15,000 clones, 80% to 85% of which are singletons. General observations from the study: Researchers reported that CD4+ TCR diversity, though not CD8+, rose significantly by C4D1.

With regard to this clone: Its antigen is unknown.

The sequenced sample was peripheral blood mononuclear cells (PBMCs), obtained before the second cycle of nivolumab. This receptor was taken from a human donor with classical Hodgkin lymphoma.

In nucleotides, the CDR3 is TGCAGCGTCCGCGCAGGGTCGAACACCGGGGAGCTGTTTTTT. Translation: CSVRAGSNTGELFF. This rearrangement joins TRBV29-1 to TRBJ2-2, with a weak D call TRBD1 (5 bases). The CDR3 covers 14 residues. V was cut by 6 bases and J by 0 bases, with 11 bases left in between. Per germline, CDR1 SQVTM and CDR2 ANQGSEA.